These 30 T cell receptor beta chains originate from one sample sequenced in a study of cytomegalovirus exposure and HLA in healthy donors (dated 2017 in TCRdb). Receptor libraries were prepared by the immunoSEQ multiplex PCR assay. For the multiplex PCR, a mixture combining 60 forward primers for TCR Vbeta segments and 13 reverse primers for TCR Jbeta segments was used. The immuneACCESS repertoire file appears here via TCRdb, limited to in-frame rearrangements. These files lack a portion of the clones; in checked studies, under half of the deficit traces to unresolved V genes, and the cause of the others is not known. The sample records some 200,000 clones, around 75% of which are singletons. Together, the top ten hold approximately 6.3% of the sample. Sequencing used PBMCs. These receptors all come from a man in his forties in good health and CMV-seropositive.

The chain has TRBV6-5 and TRBJ2-7; 11 nucleotides align to TRBD1. This CDR3 has 15 residues. Germline V lookup: CDR1 MNHEY, CDR2 SVGAGI. After removal of 3 bases from V and 7 bases from J, the junction contained 8 bases not matched to a gene. As DNA, the CDR3 is TGTGCCAGCAGTTATTCGGACAGGGGGCCGGTTGAGCAGTACTTC. Translation: CASSYSDRGPVEQYF.

The chain recombines TRBV7-2 with TRBJ2-5, with TRBD2 matching over 7 bases. This CDR3 comprises 14 residues. CDR1 is SGHTA, CDR2 FQGNSA, per germline. The junction had 7 bases not matched to a gene; V was cut back by 4 bases and J by 5 bases. The CDR3 loop reads CASSSSTSVETQYF. The CDR3 region has the DNA TGTGCCAGCAGCTCGTCTACTAGCGTGGAGACCCAGTACTTC.

The V call is TRBV5-4, the J call TRBJ2-2; D might be TRBD1 (6 bases). Germline CDR1 reads SGHNT; CDR2 reads YYREEE (reference sequence). The CDR3 sequence is 14 residues long. V shed 4 bases and J shed 7 bases, with 14 bases lying between them. The CDR3 coding sequence is TGTGCCAGCAGCAGTCCTACAGGGATCGGGGAGCTGTTTTTT. Translated, it gives CASSSPTGIGELFF.

The chain carries TRBV19 and TRBJ1-2; D is possibly TRBD1 (5 bases). This CDR3 is 15 amino acids long. Germline values: CDR1 LNHDA, CDR2 SQIVND (reference sequence). Trimming removed 1 base from V and 0 bases from J, with 9 bases in between. In nucleotides, the CDR3 is TGTGCCAGTAGTATAGGGGCGGGACCTAACTATGGCTACACCTTC. It codes for CASSIGAGPNYGYTF.

This chain uses TRBV4-1 with TRBJ2-7; 10 positions match TRBD2. With 1 base clipped from V and 8 bases from J, the junction kept 8 bases outside the gene matches. The CDR3 loop spans 15 amino acids. The V gene's germline CDR1 is MGHRA and CDR2 YSYEKL. This CDR3 reads CASSQAGTSAPKQYF. The CDR3 nucleotides read TGCGCCAGCAGCCAAGCCGGGACTAGCGCGCCTAAGCAGTACTTC.

The genes are TRBV11-3 and TRBJ1-1; 11 nucleotides line up with TRBD1. CDR1 is SGHNT and CDR2 is YENEEA in the germline V gene. With 3 bases clipped from V and 1 base from J, the junction kept 4 bases outside the gene matches. CDR3 length: 16 residues. CDR3 region: CASSLGQGGSNTEAFF. The CDR3 DNA is TGTGCCAGCAGCTTGGGACAGGGGGGATCGAACACTGAAGCTTTCTTT.

The gene calls are TRBV19 and TRBJ1-2, with D tentatively TRBD1 (5 bases). With 10 bases removed from V and 8 bases from J, the gap between germline ends came to 17 bases. The CDR3 runs 12 residues. Per the germline V gene, CDR1 is LNHDA and CDR2 is SQIVND (reference sequence). The CDR3 is CATIEQAAGYTF. The CDR3 region has the DNA TGTGCCACGATAGAACAGGCGGCGGGCTACACCTTC.

This clone was counted a few times. This chain links TRBV7-2 with TRBJ2-4, with D possibly matching TRBD1 (8 bases). The germline V gene encodes CDR1 SGHTA and CDR2 FQGNSA. Trimming cost V 2 bases and J 6 bases, with 11 bases left between them. There are 14 residues in the CDR3. The CDR3 reads CASSLTGGGNIQYF. Here the CDR3 DNA reads TGTGCCAGCAGCTTAACAGGGGGGGGAAACATTCAGTACTTC. The full variable domain, completed using reference TRBV7-2 and TRBJ2-4, is GAGVSQSPSNKVTEKGKDVELRCDPISGHTALYWYRQSLGQGLEFLIYFQGNSAPDKSGLPSDRFSAERTGGSVSTLTIQRTQQEDSAVYLCASSLTGGGNIQYFGAGTRLSVL.

The J gene is TRBJ1-5, the V gene TRBV6-1; TRBD1 agrees at 7 bases. After removal of 4 bases from V and 7 bases from J, the junction contained 13 bases not matched to a gene. Germline V gene lookup returns CDR1 MNHNS and CDR2 SASEGT. The CDR3 totals 16 residues. This CDR3 is CASSARTGYFRQPQHF. In DNA form, the CDR3 reads TGTGCCAGCAGTGCACGGACAGGATATTTCCGGCAGCCCCAGCATTTT.

The chain carries TRBV5-6 and TRBJ1-5, with 8 nucleotides matching TRBD1. Germline CDR1 SGHDT, CDR2 YYEEEE. The CDR3 has 15 residues. V trimming: 4 bases; J trimming: 1 base; junction bases outside the gene matches: 4. CDR3 DNA: TGTGCCAGCAGCCGAGACAGGGGAAGCAATCAGCCCCAGCATTTT. Protein sequence: CASSRDRGSNQPQHF.

The chain is built from TRBV6-5 and TRBJ2-5; 11 bases are shared with TRBD1. The CDR3 is 14 amino acids. Trimming cost V 7 bases and J 5 bases; bases outside gene matches: 6. Per the germline V gene, CDR1 is MNHEY and CDR2 is SVGAGI. The CDR3 loop is CASTGQGAGETQYF. The CDR3 coding sequence is TGTGCCAGCACCGGACAGGGGGCTGGGGAGACCCAGTACTTC.

Points on this clone: A junction end diverges from the germline sequence, so it may reflect a read error. V is TRBV14 and J is TRBJ2-4, with no clear D. The CDR3 spans 13 residues. Germline-derived CDR1 and CDR2 are SGHDN and FVKESK. The chain's CDR3 is CASSQVAENIQYF. The CDR3 DNA follows: TGTGCCAGCAGCCAAGTAGCCGAAAACATTCAGTACTTC.

A single count supports this clone. The V and J genes are TRBV5-1 and TRBJ2-1, with 11 bases that match TRBD2. CDR1 and CDR2 (germline): SGHRS, YFSETQ. The ends lost 4 bases at V and 4 bases at J; junction bases unmatched: 10. The CDR3 spans 17 residues. Written as DNA, the CDR3 is TGCGCCAGCAGCGTAGAGCTAGCGGGGGGATCATACAATGAGCAGTTCTTC. It translates to CASSVELAGGSYNEQFF.

The chain is built from TRBV6-5 and TRBJ1-2, with TRBD1 matching over 8 bases. In germline, CDR1 is MNHEY, CDR2 SVGAGI. CDR3 size: 15 residues. V was clipped by 5 bases and J by 5 bases; unmatched bases: 10. This CDR3 reads CASSNPGTGSYGYTF. The CDR3 coding sequence is TGTGCCAGCAGTAACCCCGGGACAGGATCATATGGCTACACCTTC.

The genes are TRBV5-6 and TRBJ1-1; D is unclear. The CDR3 is 14 amino acids. The V gene lost 0 bases and the J gene lost 4 bases, with 10 bases spanning the gap. CDR1 is SGHDT and CDR2 is YYEEEE in the germline V gene. Written as DNA, the CDR3 is TGTGCCAGCAGCTTGGTTCCGGGGAGCACTGAAGCTTTCTTT. Its protein product is CASSLVPGSTEAFF.

The chain is built from TRBV19 and TRBJ2-7; 10 nucleotides match TRBD1. The CDR3 runs 16 residues. Germline CDR1 and CDR2: LNHDA and SQIVND (reference sequence). V dropped 3 bases and J dropped 5; count of bases not matched to a gene: 10. CDR3 sequence (DNA): TGTGCCAGTAGTATTTTGGCGGGACAGGGGAGGAACGAGCAGTACTTC. As protein: CASSILAGQGRNEQYF.

The chain has TRBV19 and TRBJ2-5; TRBD1 matches 8 bases. The CDR3 spans 15 residues. With 2 bases clipped from V and 8 bases from J, the junction kept 10 bases outside the gene matches. Germline-derived CDR1 and CDR2 are LNHDA and SQIVND (reference sequence). The CDR3 protein is CASSILGGQVGTQYF. The CDR3, as DNA: TGTGCCAGTAGTATATTGGGGGGACAGGTCGGAACCCAGTACTTC. Based on the CDR3 plus reference TRBV19 and TRBJ2-5, the full variable domain is DGGITQSPKYLFRKEGQNVTLSCEQNLNHDAMYWYRQDPGQGLRLIYYSQIVNDFQKGDIAEGYSVSREKKESFPLTVTSAQKNPTAFYLCASSILGGQVGTQYFGPGTRLLVL.

V and J are TRBV5-1 and TRBJ2-7, with TRBD1 identical over 11 bases. Germline loops: CDR1 SGHRS, CDR2 YFSETQ. With 4 bases clipped from V and 2 bases from J, the junction kept 5 bases outside the gene matches. The CDR3 is 15 residues long. In nucleotides, the CDR3 is TGCGCCAGCAGCCCGCCGGGACAGGGGGCCTACGAGCAGTACTTC. Translating gives CASSPPGQGAYEQYF.

In this sample, this clone turned up a few times. V gene TRBV6-6 combines with J gene TRBJ2-6; 7 nucleotides line up with TRBD1. The length of the CDR3 is 14 residues. J was trimmed by 0 bases and V by 8 bases; bases with no gene match: 1. From germline, CDR1 is MNHNY and CDR2 SVGAGI (reference sequence). For the CDR3, the DNA is TGTGCCAGCCGGGACAGCTCTGGGGCCAACGTCCTGACTTTC. Translated: CASRDSSGANVLTF.

This clone turned up a few times. V gene TRBV6-6 combines with J gene TRBJ1-5; 12 bases agree with TRBD1. Germline CDR1 is MNHNY and CDR2 is SVGAGI (reference sequence). The CDR3 contains 16 residues. V was pared by 0 bases and J by 6 bases, with 3 bases of the junction left unmatched. CDR3 sequence (DNA): TGTGCCAGCAGTTACTCGGGACAGGGGGCTAGTCAGCCCCAGCATTTT. This encodes CASSYSGQGASQPQHF.

A single count supports this clone. The chain combines TRBV13 with TRBJ2-3, with 10 positions matching TRBD2. CDR1 is PRHDT and CDR2 is FYEKMQ in the germline V gene (reference sequence). V shed 5 bases and J 4 bases; nucleotides not matched to a gene: 6. The CDR3 is made up of 15 amino acids. CDR3 nucleotide sequence: TGTGCCAGCAGCGCGCCTAGCGGGGGCGCAGATACGCAGTATTTT. Its protein product is CASSAPSGGADTQYF.

As DNA, the CDR3 is TGTGCCAGCAGGGGCACGCGGACATTTTTTGATGGCTACACCTTC. Translating it yields CASRGTRTFFDGYTF. J is TRBJ1-2 and V is TRBV6-5, with a tentative D call TRBD1 (5 bases). The CDR3 covers 15 residues. The ends were cut back, 6 bases at V and 6 bases at J, with 20 bases in the middle. Germline CDR1 reads MNHEY; CDR2 reads SVGAGI.

V gene TRBV7-9 combines with J gene TRBJ2-5, with D possibly being TRBD2 (6 bases). V lost 3 bases to trimming and J lost 3 bases, with 14 bases between them. The CDR3 is 15 amino acids. Germline V gene lookup returns CDR1 SEHNR and CDR2 FQNEAQ (reference sequence). CDR3 residues: CASSFGRDWKETQYF. The DNA for the CDR3 is TGTGCCAGCAGCTTTGGCCGGGACTGGAAAGAGACCCAGTACTTC. Drawing the rest from reference TRBV7-9 and TRBJ2-5, the complete variable domain is DTGVSQNPRHKITKRGQNVTFRCDPISEHNRLYWYRQTLGQGPEFLTYFQNEAQLEKSRLLSDRFSAERPKGSFSTLEIQRTEQGDSAMYLCASSFGRDWKETQYFGPGTRLLVL.

The chain joins TRBV5-4 to TRBJ1-4, with D unclear. Germline V gene sequence: CDR1 SGHNT, CDR2 YYREEE (reference sequence). CDR3 length: 14 amino acids. Trimming shortened V by 0 bases and J by 3 bases, and 6 bases separated the two germline ends. Written as DNA, the CDR3 is TGTGCCAGCAGCTTGGAGGCGGCTAATGAAAAACTGTTTTTT. It specifies CASSLEAANEKLFF. Variable domain in full (rest from reference TRBV5-4 and TRBJ1-4): ETGVTQSPTHLIKTRGQQVTLRCSSQSGHNTVSWYQQALGQGPQFIFQYYREEENGRGNFPPRFSGLQFPNYSSELNVNALELDDSALYLCASSLEAANEKLFFGSGTQLSVL.

The chain uses TRBV5-6 and TRBJ1-4; 7 bases are a match to TRBD1. This CDR3 has 15 amino acids. The trim removed 4 bases at V and 7 bases at J, leaving 10 bases unmatched. Looked up from germline, CDR1 is SGHDT and CDR2 is YYEEEE. The CDR3 region has the DNA TGTGCCAGCAGCGGCGGGACAGCCTTAGGTGAAAAACTGTTTTTT. Translation: CASSGGTALGEKLFF. The full variable domain, completed using reference TRBV5-6 and TRBJ1-4, is DAGVTQSPTHLIKTRGQQVTLRCSPKSGHDTVSWYQQALGQGPQFIFQYYEEEERQRGNFPDRFSGHQFPNYSSELNVNALLLGDSALYLCASSGGTALGEKLFFGSGTQLSVL.

The V and J genes are TRBV4-3 and TRBJ1-2; possibly TRBD1 for D (6 bases). The CDR3 is 14 amino acids. Germline values: CDR1 LGHNA, CDR2 YSLEER. V was pared by 1 base and J by 1 base, with 7 bases between. Here the CDR3 DNA reads TGCGCCAGCAGCCAAGGGGACATTAACTATGGCTACACCTTC. This sequence encodes CASSQGDINYGYTF.

This rearrangement joins TRBV5-1 to TRBJ2-7; 12 nucleotides align to TRBD2. Germline V gene sequence: CDR1 SGHRS, CDR2 YFSETQ. Trimming took 0 bases from V and 7 from J; bases not matched to a gene: 2. CDR3 size: 14 residues. CDR3 sequence (DNA): TGCGCCAGCAGCTTGGGGCTAGCGGGGGGGGAGCAGTACTTC. Translation gives CASSLGLAGGEQYF.

This chain links TRBV4-2 with TRBJ2-7; 7 bases align to TRBD2. The germline V gene encodes CDR1 LGHNA and CDR2 YNFKEQ. Trimming cost V 0 bases and J 6 bases; bases outside gene matches: 8. The CDR3 loop spans 15 amino acids. The CDR3 nucleotides read TGTGCCAGCAGCCAAGAGTCCGAGGGAGGGGTCGAGCAGTACTTC. As protein: CASSQESEGGVEQYF.

There are a few counts of this clone. The CDR3 spells CASSLGQGTTEAFF. The DNA for the CDR3 is TGCGCCAGCAGCTTGGGACAGGGGACCACTGAAGCTTTCTTT. V is TRBV5-1 and J is TRBJ1-1, with TRBD1 identical over 8 bases. CDR1 and CDR2 from the germline V gene are SGHRS and YFSETQ. CDR3 length equals 14 residues. Losses at the gene ends were 0 bases for V and 4 bases for J; bases not matched to a gene: 2.

Only a few counts were recorded for this clone. The chain has TRBV4-1 and TRBJ1-4; no clear D gene. Trimming removed 3 bases at V and 8 bases at J, with 7 bases between. In germline, CDR1 is MGHRA, CDR2 YSYEKL. CDR3 size: 12 residues. CDR3 residues: CASSQGDEKLFF. The CDR3 DNA reads as TGCGCCAGCAGCCAGGGAGACGAAAAACTGTTTTTT.